Below are 27 T cell receptor beta chains sequenced from a single sample in a study of T cell repertoires in cytomegalovirus infection. The antigens these receptors bind are not known. TCRdb passed the reads through MiXCR, listing each CDR3 protein once. The data contain some 110,000 distinct CDR3 sequences, over 9.5% of them singletons. The sequenced sample was PBMCs, sequenced either directly or after in vitro stimulation (not recorded which). These receptors came from a human donor in good health (CMV status not recorded). Some clones in this sample may be carry-over from other donors' samples.

This clonotype was recorded many times. The rearrangement links TRBV6-2 or TRBV6-3 to TRBJ1-5, with D perhaps TRBD1 (5 bases). There are 15 residues in the CDR3. From germline, CDR1 is MNHEY and CDR2 SVGEGT. V gave up 7 bases and J gave up 3 bases, with 16 bases separating them. The CDR3 sequence is CASTALKQVNQPQHF. CDR3 nucleotide sequence: TGTGCCAGCACCGCCCTGAAACAGGTCAATCAGCCCCAGCATTTT.

The chain combines TRBV20-1 with TRBJ2-2; D remains ambiguous. The ends were cut back, 3 bases at V and 4 bases at J, with 12 bases in the middle. Germline V gene sequence: CDR1 DFQATT, CDR2 SNEGSKA (reference sequence). The CDR3 runs 14 residues. The CDR3 here is CSASGRFSTGELFF. CDR3 nucleotides: TGCAGTGCTAGCGGTAGATTCTCCACCGGGGAGCTGTTTTTT.

This clonotype occurred a few times. This rearrangement joins TRBV30 to TRBJ2-6; perhaps D is TRBD1 or TRBD2 (5 bases each). Trimming took 5 bases from V and 4 from J, leaving 12 bases between them. The germline V gene encodes CDR1 GTSNPN and CDR2 SVGIG (reference sequence). The CDR3 extends over 14 amino acids. DNA of the CDR3: TGTGCCTGGCAACGGGACCTCGGGGCCAACGTCCTGACTTTC. Translation gives CAWQRDLGANVLTF.

The chain uses TRBV7-6 and TRBJ2-3; the match to TRBD2 covers 8 bases. This CDR3 contains 17 residues. Germline trimming cut 5 bases from V and 4 bases from J; bases unmatched to any gene: 14. Germline assignment: CDR1 SGHVS and CDR2 FNYEAQ. CDR3 coding DNA: TGTGCCAGCAGCCCGACAGTCGGGACTAGTCGGGCAGATACGCAGTATTTT. This translates into CASSPTVGTSRADTQYF.

This clonotype was detected many times. The CDR3, as DNA: TGTGCCAGCAGCTTAGTTCCAGATACGCAGTATTTT. It yields the protein CASSLVPDTQYF. This chain connects TRBV7-9 to TRBJ2-3; D is uncertain. Germline loops: CDR1 SEHNR, CDR2 FQNEAQ (reference sequence). The CDR3 has 12 residues. Trimming stripped 1 base from V and 4 bases from J, with 3 bases between. The full variable domain, in which reference TRBV7-9 and TRBJ2-3 provide the parts outside the CDR3, is DTGVSQNPRHKITKRGQNVTFRCDPISEHNRLYWYRQTLGQGPEFLTYFQNEAQLEKSRLLSDRFSAERPKGSFSTLEIQRTEQGDSAMYLCASSLVPDTQYFGPGTRLTVL.

In this sample, this clonotype turned up a few times. The junction does not match germline at one end; this may be a read error. CDR3 in DNA: TGTGCCAGCAGGTTAGCGGGAGGGGACAATGAGCAGTTCTTC. Translation: CASRLAGGDNEQFF. The rearrangement uses TRBV7-6 and TRBJ2-1; 11 bases agree with TRBD2. This CDR3 has 14 amino acids. In germline, CDR1 is SGHVS, CDR2 FNYEAQ. The full variable domain, in which reference TRBV7-6 and TRBJ2-1 provide the parts outside the CDR3, is GAGVSQSPRYKVTKRGQDVALRCDPISGHVSLYWYRQALGQGPEFLTYFNYEAQQDKSGLPNDRFSAERPEGSISTLTIQRTEQRDSAMYRCASRLAGGDNEQFFGPGTRLTVL.

This clonotype was seen more than once but under ten times. The chain has TRBV12-3 or TRBV12-4 and TRBJ2-2, with D unclear. CDR3 length equals 15 residues. V was trimmed by 2 bases and J by 7 bases, leaving 14 bases between them. The CDR3 region is CASSLPRAIFGELFF. The CDR3 DNA reads TGTGCCAGCAGTTTACCTAGGGCTATCTTCGGGGAGCTGTTTTTT.

This clonotype occurred many times. The J gene is TRBJ1-5, the V gene TRBV7-2; D possibly corresponds to TRBD1 (5 bases). Per germline, CDR1 SGHTA and CDR2 FQGNSA. The CDR3 is 14 residues long. Trimming removed 5 bases at V and 2 bases at J, with 10 bases between. The chain's CDR3 is CASSPPGGNQPQHF. In DNA form, the CDR3 reads TGTGCCAGCAGCCCCCCGGGGGGCAATCAGCCCCAGCATTTT.

This clonotype was seen many times. The chain is built from TRBV7-2 and TRBJ2-3; D is ambiguous. The CDR3 contains 12 residues. Germline lookup yields CDR1 SGHTA and CDR2 FQGNSA. The V and J ends lost 1 base and 11 bases respectively, with 10 bases between them. The CDR3 bases are TGTGCCAGCAGCTTAGGGGCATCTGAGCAGTATTTT. Translated, it gives CASSLGASEQYF.

This clonotype has more than one count but fewer than ten. V gene TRBV19 combines with J gene TRBJ2-2, with 9 positions matching TRBD2. Germline V CDR1 and CDR2: LNHDA, SQIVND (reference sequence). The trim removed 6 bases at V and 6 bases at J, leaving 5 bases unmatched. This CDR3 is 14 amino acids long. CDR3 amino acids: CASRGAGGAGELFF. DNA for the CDR3: TGTGCCAGTAGAGGAGCGGGAGGAGCCGGGGAGCTGTTTTTT. Based on the CDR3 plus reference TRBV19 and TRBJ2-2, the full variable domain is DGGITQSPKYLFRKEGQNVTLSCEQNLNHDAMYWYRQDPGQGLRLIYYSQIVNDFQKGDIAEGYSVSREKKESFPLTVTSAQKNPTAFYLCASRGAGGAGELFFGEGSRLTVL.

This clonotype was detected only a few times. The V and J genes are TRBV6-2 or TRBV6-3 and TRBJ1-2; 11 bases align to TRBD1. The V gene end was trimmed by 7 bases and the J gene end by 8 bases; junction bases not matched to a gene: 6. The length of the CDR3 is 13 residues. The germline V gene has CDR1 MNHEY and CDR2 SVGEGT. CDR3 region: CASKRTGGDGYTF. CDR3 nucleotide sequence: TGTGCCAGCAAGCGGACAGGGGGCGACGGCTACACCTTC.

At least ten counts were recorded for this clonotype. The chain recombines TRBV27 with TRBJ2-1; 12 nucleotides line up with TRBD2. Germline V CDR1 and CDR2: MNHEY, SMNVEV (reference sequence). The CDR3 runs to 17 residues. The J segment lost 1 base and the V segment lost 5 bases, leaving 6 bases of the junction unmatched. In DNA, the CDR3 is TGTGCCAGCAGTCGAAGACTAGCGGGAGATTCCTACAATGAGCAGTTCTTC. Its translation: CASSRRLAGDSYNEQFF.

As to this clonotype: At one boundary the junction diverges from the germline segment, which might be a read error. The chain links TRBV19 to TRBJ1-4; possibly TRBD1 for D (5 bases). Germline V gene data show CDR1 as LNHDA and CDR2 as SQIVND (reference sequence). The CDR3 loop spans 14 amino acids. This CDR3 reads CASSYRGTTEKLFF. DNA for the CDR3: TGTGCCAGTAGTTATCGGGGGACTACTGAAAAACTGTTTTTT.

V gene TRBV7-6 combines with J gene TRBJ2-6; 7 nucleotides line up with TRBD1. Germline V gives CDR1 SGHVS, CDR2 FNYEAQ. The CDR3 totals 18 residues. V shed 5 bases and J 0 bases; nucleotides not matched to a gene: 10. CDR3 sequence reads: CASSPRQGFFSGANVLTF. The DNA of the CDR3 is TGTGCCAGCAGCCCAAGACAGGGATTCTTCTCTGGGGCCAACGTCCTGACTTTC.

The rearrangement joins TRBV11-2 to TRBJ2-5; D not certain. Trimming pared 1 base from V and 1 base from J, leaving 10 bases between. CDR1 SGHAT and CDR2 FQNNGV come from the germline V gene. The CDR3 spans 15 residues. The CDR3 sequence is CASSLGAIGQETQYF. In DNA form, the CDR3 reads TGTGCCAGCAGCTTAGGGGCCATTGGCCAAGAGACCCAGTACTTC.

This clonotype has ten or more counts. The chain uses TRBV28 and TRBJ2-1, with 13 nucleotides matching TRBD2. Looked up from germline, CDR1 is MDHEN and CDR2 is SYDVKM. There are 15 residues in the CDR3. V lost 5 bases to trimming and J lost 6 bases; unmatched junction nucleotides: 4. CDR3 sequence (DNA): TGTGCCAGCAGTCCCAGACTAGCGGGAGGCAATGAGCAGTTCTTC. This gives the protein CASSPRLAGGNEQFF.

This clonotype was recorded many times. V gene TRBV4-1 combines with J gene TRBJ1-1; 8 bases agree with TRBD1. The CDR3 is made up of 18 amino acids. With 4 bases clipped from V and 3 bases from J, the junction kept 16 bases outside the gene matches. The germline V gene encodes CDR1 MGHRA and CDR2 YSYEKL. CDR3 amino acids: CASSPNLDRADEDTEAFF. CDR3 DNA sequence: TGCGCCAGCAGCCCTAATTTGGACAGGGCGGATGAGGACACTGAAGCTTTCTTT.

This clonotype was detected many times. The chain couples TRBV28 to TRBJ1-2; D might be TRBD1 (6 bases). The CDR3 has 12 residues. Trimming removed 5 bases at V and 3 bases at J, with 7 bases between. Germline V gene data show CDR1 as MDHEN and CDR2 as SYDVKM. The CDR3 coding sequence is TGTGCCAGCAGTCAGGGGTACTATGGCTACACCTTC. It is translated as CASSQGYYGYTF.

This clonotype showed up many times. The chain carries TRBV7-8 and TRBJ2-7; no clear D. Germline CDR1 reads SGHVS; CDR2 reads FQNEAQ. This CDR3 is 15 amino acids long. The V end lost 2 bases, the J end lost 0 bases, and 11 bases lay between the germline ends. In nucleotides, the CDR3 is TGTGCCAGCAGCTTAACGGCGAGTAGCTCCTACGAGCAGTACGTC. It specifies CASSLTASSSYEQYV.

This chain connects TRBV4-3 to TRBJ2-1; 9 positions agree with TRBD2. Germline CDR1 is LGHNA and CDR2 is YSLEER. V dropped 0 bases and J dropped 6; count of bases not matched to a gene: 6. The CDR3 has 16 residues. This chain's CDR3 is CASSQEGSGRLNEQFF. The CDR3 DNA reads as TGCGCCAGCAGCCAAGAAGGAAGCGGGAGGCTCAATGAGCAGTTCTTC.

This clonotype was detected many times. This chain uses TRBV6-5 with TRBJ2-1, with 8 bases fitting TRBD2. The CDR3 spans 16 residues. Germline loops: CDR1 MNHEY, CDR2 SVGAGI. Trimming cost V 4 bases and J 4 bases; bases outside gene matches: 9. The CDR3 sequence is CASSFSSGTRYNEQFF. CDR3 nucleotides: TGTGCCAGCAGTTTCTCGTCCGGGACTAGATACAATGAGCAGTTCTTC.

This clonotype has at least ten counts. The chain combines TRBV19 with TRBJ2-1; D uncertain. This CDR3 contains 13 residues. CDR1 LNHDA and CDR2 SQIVND come from the germline V gene (reference sequence). V was cut by 2 bases and J by 7 bases, with 9 bases left in between. The CDR3 reads CASSIPPSNEQFF. The CDR3 DNA reads TGTGCCAGTAGTATACCCCCATCGAATGAGCAGTTCTTC.

This clonotype was recorded many times. The CDR3, as DNA: TGTGCCAGCAATGCAGGGGGAAGCAATCAGCCCCAGCATTTT. Its protein is CASNAGGSNQPQHF. This chain joins TRBV28 and TRBJ1-5; 7 bases map to TRBD1. The germline V gene encodes CDR1 MDHEN and CDR2 SYDVKM. Unmatched junction bases numbered 4, after V lost 7 bases and J lost 1 base. The CDR3 has 14 residues.

The chain uses TRBV2 and TRBJ2-5; no clear D gene. The CDR3 length is 11 residues. The germline CDR1 and CDR2 sequences are SNHLY and FYNNEI. Trimming pared 7 bases from V and 8 bases from J, leaving 11 bases between. The CDR3: CASTSARTQYF. The DNA for the CDR3 is TGTGCCAGCACCTCGGCCCGTACCCAGTACTTC.

The table lists this clonotype with a few counts. The chain employs TRBV24-1 and TRBJ2-5; possible D gene TRBD2, 5 bases. V was clipped by 4 bases and J by 7 bases, with 12 bases between them. The CDR3 runs to 13 residues. Germline V gives CDR1 KGHDR, CDR2 SFDVKD. The CDR3 nucleotides read TGTGCCACCAGTGACCGGCCCCGGGGGACCCAGTACTTC. Its translation is CATSDRPRGTQYF.

This clonotype has ten or more counts. CDR3 loop: CASNPSSSVAYEQYF. The CDR3, as DNA: TGTGCCAGCAACCCGAGTTCTAGCGTCGCCTACGAGCAGTACTTC. The chain combines TRBV28 with TRBJ2-7, with TRBD2 as a possible D gene (6 bases). V lost 7 bases and J lost 2, with 18 bases in between. In germline, CDR1 is MDHEN, CDR2 SYDVKM. The CDR3 covers 15 residues.

This clonotype was counted many times. The rearrangement joins TRBV24-1 to TRBJ2-1, with 14 positions matching TRBD2. The ends lost 0 bases at V and 9 bases at J; junction bases unmatched: 6. This CDR3 is built from 17 residues. Germline V lookup: CDR1 KGHDR, CDR2 SFDVKD. CDR3 sequence reads: CATSDLRPGLAGAEQFF. The CDR3 DNA follows: TGTGCCACCAGTGATTTGCGTCCGGGACTAGCGGGAGCTGAGCAGTTCTTC.